The table lists the clone carrying this T cell receptor beta chain with many counts. Its target is unknown. Compared with germline, one end of the junction differs, possibly owing to a read error. The CDR3 has 14 residues. Per the germline V gene, CDR1 is SGHRS and CDR2 is YFSETQ. TCRdb re-called the 5' RACE reads through MiXCR, storing one row per CDR3 protein. The sample yields some 550,000 distinct CDR3 sequences, under 25% seen once. This record belongs to a study of T cells after yellow fever vaccination. General observations from the study: The booster saw the reappearance of most primary-vaccination clones (roughly 95% CD4, 80% to 90% CD8). The secondary response was weaker, and its peak arrived faster, on day 5 versus 15.

Material: PBMCs, obtained 15 days after the yellow fever booster vaccination. This receptor was identified in a man younger than 40 who received the YFV17D yellow fever vaccine. The V call is TRBV5-1, the J call TRBJ2-7; 8 bases align to TRBD1. The CDR3 reads CASSSGQGPYEQYF. DNA of the CDR3: TGTGCCAGCAGTTCCGGACAGGGACCCTACGAGCAGTACTTC.